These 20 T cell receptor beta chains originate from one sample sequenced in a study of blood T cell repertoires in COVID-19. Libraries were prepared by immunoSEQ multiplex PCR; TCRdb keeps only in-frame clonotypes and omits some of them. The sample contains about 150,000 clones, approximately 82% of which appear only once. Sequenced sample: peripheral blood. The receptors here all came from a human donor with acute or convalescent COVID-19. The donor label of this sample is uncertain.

CDR3 DNA: TGTGCCATCAGGGCGGACTCATCCTATGGCTACACCTTC. Protein sequence: CAIRADSSYGYTF. The chain couples TRBV10-3 to TRBJ1-2; D remains ambiguous. The CDR3 is 13 amino acids. CDR1 and CDR2 from the germline V gene are ENHRY and SYGVKD. The V gene lost 6 bases and the J gene lost 4 bases, with 12 bases spanning the gap.

Here the CDR3 DNA reads TGTGCCAGCAGTCTAGCGGTCGGTGAAGCTTTCTTT. This sequence encodes CASSLAVGEAFF. The chain joins TRBV7-2 to TRBJ1-1, with D unresolved. This CDR3 is built from 12 residues. V was pared by 6 bases and J by 7 bases, with 12 bases between. From germline, CDR1 is SGHTA and CDR2 FQGNSA.

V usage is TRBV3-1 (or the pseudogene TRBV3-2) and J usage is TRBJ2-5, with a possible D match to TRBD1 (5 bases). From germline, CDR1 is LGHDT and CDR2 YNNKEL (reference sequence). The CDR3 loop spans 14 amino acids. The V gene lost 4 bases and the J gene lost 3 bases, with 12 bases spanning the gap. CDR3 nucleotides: TGTGCCAGCAGCCGGTCAGGGAACGAAGAGACCCAGTACTTC. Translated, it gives CASSRSGNEETQYF.

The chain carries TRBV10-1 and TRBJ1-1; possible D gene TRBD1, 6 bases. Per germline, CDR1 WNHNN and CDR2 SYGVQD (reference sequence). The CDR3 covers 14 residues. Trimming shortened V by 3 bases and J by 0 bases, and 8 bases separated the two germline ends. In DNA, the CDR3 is TGCGCCAGCAGTGACAGGGGCATGAACACTGAAGCTTTCTTT. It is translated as CASSDRGMNTEAFF.

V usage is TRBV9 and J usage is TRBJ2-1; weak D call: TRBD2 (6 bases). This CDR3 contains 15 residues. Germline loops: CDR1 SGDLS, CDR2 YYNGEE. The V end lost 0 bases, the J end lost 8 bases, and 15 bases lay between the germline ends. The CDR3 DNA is TGTGCCAGCAGCGTAGCAGCCTCCGGGGGAGATGAGCAGTTCTTC. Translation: CASSVAASGGDEQFF. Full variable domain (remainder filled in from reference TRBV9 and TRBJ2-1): DSGVTQTPKHLITATGQRVTLRCSPRSGDLSVYWYQQSLDQGLQFLIQYYNGEERAKGNILERFSAQQFPDLHSELNLSSLELGDSALYFCASSVAASGGDEQFFGPGTRLTVL.

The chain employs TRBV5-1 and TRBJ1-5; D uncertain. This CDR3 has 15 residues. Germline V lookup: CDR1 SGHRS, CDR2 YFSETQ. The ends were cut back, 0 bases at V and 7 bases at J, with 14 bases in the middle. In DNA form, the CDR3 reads TGCGCCAGCAGCTTGGGATACGGGGTTGGGCAGCCCCAGCATTTT. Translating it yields CASSLGYGVGQPQHF.

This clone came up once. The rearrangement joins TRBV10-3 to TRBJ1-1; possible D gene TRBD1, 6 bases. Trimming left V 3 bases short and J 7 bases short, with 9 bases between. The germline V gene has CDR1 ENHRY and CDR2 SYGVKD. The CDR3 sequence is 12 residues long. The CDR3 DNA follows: TGTGCCATCAGTGAACCGGACAGTGAAGCTTTCTTT. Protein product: CAISEPDSEAFF.

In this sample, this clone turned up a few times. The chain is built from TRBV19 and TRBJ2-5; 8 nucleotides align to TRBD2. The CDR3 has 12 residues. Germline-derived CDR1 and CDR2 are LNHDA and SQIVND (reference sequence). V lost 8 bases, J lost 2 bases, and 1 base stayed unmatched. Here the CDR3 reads CASQRGQETQYF. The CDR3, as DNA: TGTGCCAGTCAGCGGGGGCAAGAGACCCAGTACTTC.

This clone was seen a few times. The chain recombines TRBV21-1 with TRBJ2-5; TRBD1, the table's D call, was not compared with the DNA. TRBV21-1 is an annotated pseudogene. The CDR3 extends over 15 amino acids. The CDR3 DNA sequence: TGTGCCAGCAGCAAAGTGGACAGGACACAAGAGACCCAGTACTTC. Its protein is CASSKVDRTQETQYF.

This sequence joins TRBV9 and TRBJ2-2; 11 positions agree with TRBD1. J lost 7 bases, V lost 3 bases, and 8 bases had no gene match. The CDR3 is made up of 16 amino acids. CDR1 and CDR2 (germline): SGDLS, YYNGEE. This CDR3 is CASSARTGGVGGELFF. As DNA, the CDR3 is TGTGCCAGCAGCGCCCGGACAGGGGGCGTTGGCGGGGAGCTGTTTTTT.

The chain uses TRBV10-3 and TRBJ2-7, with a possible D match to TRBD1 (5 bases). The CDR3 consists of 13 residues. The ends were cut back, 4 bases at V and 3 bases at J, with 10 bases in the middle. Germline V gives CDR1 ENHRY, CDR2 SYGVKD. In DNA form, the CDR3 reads TGTGCCATCAGTGGGCAGGGTCGCTACGAGCAGTACTTC. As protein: CAISGQGRYEQYF.

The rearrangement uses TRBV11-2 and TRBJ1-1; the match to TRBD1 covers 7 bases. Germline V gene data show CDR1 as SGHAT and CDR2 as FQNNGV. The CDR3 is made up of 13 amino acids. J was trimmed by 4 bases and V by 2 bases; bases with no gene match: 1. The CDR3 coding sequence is TGTGCCAGCAGCTTAACAGGGGTCACTGAAGCTTTCTTT. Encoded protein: CASSLTGVTEAFF.

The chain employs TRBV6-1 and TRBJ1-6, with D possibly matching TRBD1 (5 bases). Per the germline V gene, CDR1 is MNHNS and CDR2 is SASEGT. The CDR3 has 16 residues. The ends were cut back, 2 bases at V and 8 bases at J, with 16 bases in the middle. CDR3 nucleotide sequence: TGTGCCAGCAGTGAAAGGCAGGGAGGATTGGATTCACCCCTCCACTTT. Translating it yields CASSERQGGLDSPLHF.

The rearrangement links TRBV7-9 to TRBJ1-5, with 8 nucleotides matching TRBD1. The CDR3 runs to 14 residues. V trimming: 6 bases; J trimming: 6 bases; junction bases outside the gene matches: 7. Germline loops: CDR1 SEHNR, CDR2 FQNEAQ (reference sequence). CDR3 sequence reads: CASSPQGAGQPQHF. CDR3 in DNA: TGTGCCAGCAGTCCTCAGGGGGCCGGTCAGCCCCAGCATTTT.

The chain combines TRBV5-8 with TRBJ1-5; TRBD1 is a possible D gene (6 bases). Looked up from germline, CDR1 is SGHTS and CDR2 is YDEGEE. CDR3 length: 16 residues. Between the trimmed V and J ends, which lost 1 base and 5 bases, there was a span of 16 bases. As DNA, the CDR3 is TGTGCCAGCAGCTTGAGTTACAGGGTCAGCGATCAGCCCCAGCATTTT. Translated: CASSLSYRVSDQPQHF.

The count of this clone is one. CDR3 amino acids: CASSIPYRDNTEAFF. CDR3 bases: TGTGCCAGTAGCATTCCCTACAGGGATAACACTGAAGCTTTCTTT. The rearrangement uses TRBV19 and TRBJ1-1; perhaps TRBD1 as D (6 bases). CDR3 length: 15 amino acids. Germline V gives CDR1 LNHDA, CDR2 SQIVND (reference sequence). Deletions cut 6 bases from V and 2 bases from J, with 16 bases between.

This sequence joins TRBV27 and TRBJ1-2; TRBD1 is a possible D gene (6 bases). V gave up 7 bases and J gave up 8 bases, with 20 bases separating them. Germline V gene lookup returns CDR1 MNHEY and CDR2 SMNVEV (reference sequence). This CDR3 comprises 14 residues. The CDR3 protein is CASTKGGAVGGYTF. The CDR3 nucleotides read TGTGCCAGCACCAAGGGGGGGGCGGTAGGAGGCTACACCTTC.

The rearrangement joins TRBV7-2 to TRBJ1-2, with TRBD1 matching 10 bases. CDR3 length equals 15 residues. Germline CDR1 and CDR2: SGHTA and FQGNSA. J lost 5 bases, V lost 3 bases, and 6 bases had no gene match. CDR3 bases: TGTGCCAGCAGCTTGACAGGGGGCGCGGGATATGGCTACACCTTC. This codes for CASSLTGGAGYGYTF. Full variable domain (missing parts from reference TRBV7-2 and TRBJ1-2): GAGVSQSPSNKVTEKGKDVELRCDPISGHTALYWYRQSLGQGLEFLIYFQGNSAPDKSGLPSDRFSAERTGGSVSTLTIQRTQQEDSAVYLCASSLTGGAGYGYTFGSGTRLTVV.

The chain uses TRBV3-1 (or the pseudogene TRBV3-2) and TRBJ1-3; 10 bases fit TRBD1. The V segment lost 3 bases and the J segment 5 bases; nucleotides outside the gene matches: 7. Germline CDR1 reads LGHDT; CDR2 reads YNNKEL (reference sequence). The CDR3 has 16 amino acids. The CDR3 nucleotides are TGTGCCAGCAGCCAGGCGACAGGGGGCTTCAGAAACACCATATATTTT. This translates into CASSQATGGFRNTIYF.

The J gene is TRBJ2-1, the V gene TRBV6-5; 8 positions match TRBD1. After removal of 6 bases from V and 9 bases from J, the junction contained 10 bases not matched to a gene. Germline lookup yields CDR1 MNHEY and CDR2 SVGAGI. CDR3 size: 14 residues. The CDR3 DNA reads TGTGCCAGCAGAGGACAGGGCAGAGGTATTGAGCAGTTCTTC. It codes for CASRGQGRGIEQFF.